The T cell receptor (beta chain) described here comes from a study of T cell changes during pregnancy in multiple sclerosis. This clone was detected only a few times. The V and J ends lost 8 bases and 7 bases, in that order; junction bases with no gene match: 10. In germline, CDR1 is SNHLY, CDR2 FYNNEI. CDR3 length: 14 residues. Profiling relied on immunoSEQ multiplex PCR, and the TCRdb table lists in-frame clones only, not all of them. This repertoire shows roughly 32,000 clones, around 90% found once; its top ten account for less than 0.45%. The TCR sequence derives from a female donor in good health, enrolled as a control in a pregnancy study. The source material was CD4+ T cells from peripheral blood mononuclear cells, sampled in the second trimester of pregnancy. This chain connects TRBV2 to TRBJ1-2; TRBD1 matches at 10 bases. The chain's CDR3 is CASARDRGDSGYTF. The CDR3 coding sequence is TGTGCCAGCGCCCGGGACAGGGGTGATAGTGGCTACACCTTC.